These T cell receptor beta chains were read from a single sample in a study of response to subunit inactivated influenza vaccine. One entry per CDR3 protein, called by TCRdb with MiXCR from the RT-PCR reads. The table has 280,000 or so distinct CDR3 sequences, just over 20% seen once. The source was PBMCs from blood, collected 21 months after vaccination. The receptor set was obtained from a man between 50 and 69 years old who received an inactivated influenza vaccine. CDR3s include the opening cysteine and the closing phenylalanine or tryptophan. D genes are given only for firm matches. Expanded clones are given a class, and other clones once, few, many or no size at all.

TGTGCCAGCAGCCCACTAGCAAAACGTTACAATGAGCAGTTCTTC,CASSPLAKRYNEQFF,-,15,-,TRBJ2-1,TRBV7-2
TGTGCCAGCAGCTCACAGGGGATCCAATACATGAACACTGAAGCTTTCTTT,CASSSQGIQYMNTEAFF,TRBD1,17,-,TRBJ1-1,TRBV7-8
TGTGCCACCAGCGGAGTGGGACAGACCAACTCCTACGAGCAGTACTTC,CATSGVGQTNSYEQYF,TRBD1,16,-,TRBJ2-7,TRBV15
TGTGCCAGCAGGTTAACCCCCTACAGGGGTGGAGGTCATCAGCCCCAGCATTTT,CASRLTPYRGGGHQPQHF,TRBD1,18,few,TRBJ1-5,TRBV28
TGTGCCACCAGCAGAGATTTACTAGCGGGCGCCGGGGAGCTGTTTTTT,CATSRDLLAGAGELFF,TRBD2,16,-,TRBJ2-2,TRBV15
TGTGCCAGCAGTTTAACAGGGTCCTATAATTCACCCCTCCACTTT,CASSLTGSYNSPLHF,-,15,-,TRBJ1-6,TRBV12-3/TRBV12-4
TGTGCCAGCAGCTTGCGGCTAGCGGGGGGCCGGGGCTACGAGCAGTACTTC,CASSLRLAGGRGYEQYF,TRBD2,17,-,TRBJ2-7,TRBV5-6
TGTGCCAGCTCACCTTCCGGAAGCGGTAGCAATCAGCCCCAGCATTTT,CASSPSGSGSNQPQHF,-,16,-,TRBJ1-5,TRBV18
TGCAGCGTTGAAGCCCTATATACGAGCACAGATACGCAGTATTTT,CSVEALYTSTDTQYF,-,15,few,TRBJ2-3,TRBV29-1
TGCAGCGTTGAAGGGGGGAAGGGCTTACACGAGCAGTACTTC,CSVEGGKGLHEQYF,-,14,many,TRBJ2-7,TRBV29-1
TGCAGTGCTAGGCCCCAGGGGGACTACAATGAGCAGTTCTTC,CSARPQGDYNEQFF,TRBD1,14,-,TRBJ2-1,TRBV20-1